Each of the 6 T cell receptor beta chains below was sequenced from the same sample in a study of human T cells and chemical hapten exposure. Stated time point: patch test 2, 6 weeks after DPC sensitization. Treatment: therapeutic diphenylcyclopropenone sensitization with weekly scalp DPC. One entry per CDR3 protein, called by TCRdb with MiXCR from the RACE reads. This repertoire shows approximately 350,000 distinct CDR3 sequences, about 6.9% found once; its top ten account for less than 6.5%. Sequences were derived from whole blood, sampled in connection with sensitization to the hapten diphenylcyclopropenone (DPC). These receptor sequences come from a woman under 30 with alopecia areata. Some clones in this sample may be carry-over from other donors' samples.

This clonotype has more than one count but fewer than ten. The chain combines TRBV27 with TRBJ1-2; tentative D call: TRBD1 (5 bases). This CDR3 spans 15 amino acids. V was cut by 2 bases and J by 2 bases, with 12 bases left in between. Germline loops: CDR1 MNHEY, CDR2 SMNVEV (reference sequence). Here the CDR3 DNA reads TGTGCCAGCAGTTTAGCGGGGCCCCTAAACTATGGCTACACCTTC. It yields the protein CASSLAGPLNYGYTF.

V usage is TRBV20-1 and J usage is TRBJ2-7, with TRBD2 matching 11 bases. Germline lookup yields CDR1 DFQATT and CDR2 SNEGSKA (reference sequence). The trim removed 3 bases at V and 2 bases at J, leaving 15 bases unmatched. This CDR3 has 18 amino acids. CDR3 sequence reads: CSASSPASGGSVPYEQYF. In DNA, the CDR3 is TGCAGTGCTAGCTCCCCAGCTAGCGGGGGGTCTGTACCCTACGAGCAGTACTTC.

This clonotype was counted ten times or more. The chain employs TRBV20-1 and TRBJ2-4, with 7 nucleotides matching TRBD2. The CDR3 is 20 amino acids. Per the germline V gene, CDR1 is DFQATT and CDR2 is SNEGSKA (reference sequence). V dropped 8 bases and J dropped 0; count of bases not matched to a gene: 25. The DNA for the CDR3 is TGCAGTCTCTCAAAATCGGGGGTGCTAGCGGCCAGCTTAGCCAAAAACATTCAGTACTTC. Protein sequence: CSLSKSGVLAASLAKNIQYF.

This clonotype was found a few times. The chain joins TRBV3-1 to TRBJ1-4; 7 bases are shared with TRBD1. The CDR3 loop spans 17 amino acids. V lost 2 bases, J lost 0 bases, and 6 bases stayed unmatched. Germline lookup yields CDR1 LGHDT and CDR2 YNNKEL (reference sequence). The CDR3 nucleotides read TGTGCCAGCAGCCAACCGGGACAGTCATCAACTAATGAAAAACTGTTTTTT. This translates into CASSQPGQSSTNEKLFF.

CDR3 region: CASSDPRQPTEAFF. The CDR3 DNA follows: TGTGCCAGCAGTGATCCGCGACAGCCCACTGAAGCTTTCTTT. The chain has TRBV28 and TRBJ1-1, with D possibly matching TRBD1 (5 bases). The CDR3 is 14 residues long. CDR1 is MDHEN and CDR2 is SYDVKM in the germline V gene. The germline V and J ends were trimmed by 5 bases and 4 bases, with 14 bases remaining between them.

The chain joins TRBV5-1 to TRBJ1-1, with D possibly TRBD1 on 6 matching bases. Germline assignment: CDR1 SGHRS and CDR2 YFSETQ. The CDR3 is 13 residues long. With 4 bases removed from V and 4 bases from J, the gap between germline ends came to 11 bases. CDR3 DNA: TGCGCCAGCAGCCGAGGACAGAGCACTGAAGCTTTCTTT. This sequence encodes CASSRGQSTEAFF.